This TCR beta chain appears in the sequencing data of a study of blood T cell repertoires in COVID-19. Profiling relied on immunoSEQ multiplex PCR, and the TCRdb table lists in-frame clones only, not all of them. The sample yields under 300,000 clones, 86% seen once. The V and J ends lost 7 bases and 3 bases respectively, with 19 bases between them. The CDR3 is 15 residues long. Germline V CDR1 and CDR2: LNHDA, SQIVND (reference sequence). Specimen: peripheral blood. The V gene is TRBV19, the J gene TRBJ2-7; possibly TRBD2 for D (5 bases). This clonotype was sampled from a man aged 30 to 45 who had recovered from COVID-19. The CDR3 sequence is CASTPVEGNLYEQYF. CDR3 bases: TGTGCCAGTACCCCCGTCGAGGGAAACCTCTACGAGCAGTACTTC.